A selection of T cell receptor beta chains follows, all from one sample in a study of blood T cell repertoires in COVID-19. Assay: immunoSEQ multiplex PCR; the TCRdb copy retains only in-frame clones and omits some. Found here are about 72,000 clones, 85% of them singletons; the top ten hold around 32%. Input material: peripheral blood. The origin of the receptors is a woman of 80 years or more with active or convalescent COVID-19. CDR3s include the opening cysteine and the closing phenylalanine or tryptophan. A D gene is named only where the DNA matches it firmly. Size is stated for part of the rows, as once, few or many counts, or as a class when the clone is expanded.

d_call: .
j_call: TRBJ2-2
clone_size: .
v_call: TRBV5-1
cdr3_nt: TGCGCCAGCAGCCAAAGACAGGACAACACCGGGGAGCTGTTTTTT
cdr3_aa: CASSQRQDNTGELFF

d_call: .
j_call: TRBJ1-6
clone_size: .
v_call: TRBV6-5
cdr3_nt: TGTGCCAGCACCAACCGACGGGAAAATTCACCCCTCCACTTT
cdr3_aa: CASTNRRENSPLHF

d_call: TRBD2
j_call: TRBJ2-4
clone_size: .
v_call: TRBV28
cdr3_nt: TGTGCCAGCAGTTTAAGCCAGGGAGGGAACATTCAGTACTTC
cdr3_aa: CASSLSQGGNIQYF

d_call: .
j_call: TRBJ1-6
clone_size: few
v_call: TRBV30
cdr3_nt: TGTGCCTGGAGTCTGGCCAGGGATAATTCACCCCTCCACTTT
cdr3_aa: CAWSLARDNSPLHF

d_call: .
j_call: TRBJ1-4
clone_size: .
v_call: TRBV7-3
cdr3_nt: TGTGCCAGCAGCTTAGCGGCAGGGCCCAATGAAAAACTGTTTTTT
cdr3_aa: CASSLAAGPNEKLFF

d_call: TRBD1
j_call: TRBJ1-1
clone_size: once
v_call: TRBV6-1
cdr3_nt: TGTGCCAGCAGTCCCCCGGGACAGGGCCAAGCTTTCTTT
cdr3_aa: CASSPPGQGQAFF

d_call: .
j_call: TRBJ1-5
clone_size: .
v_call: TRBV28
cdr3_nt: TGTGCCAGCAGTTTGAGGGGGCAGCCCCAGCATTTT
cdr3_aa: CASSLRGQPQHF

d_call: TRBD1
j_call: TRBJ1-5
clone_size: .
v_call: TRBV9
cdr3_nt: TGTGCCAGCTCCGAAGGAGGGGGCGCGTCTCAGCCCCAGCATTTT
cdr3_aa: CASSEGGGASQPQHF

d_call: .
j_call: TRBJ2-1
clone_size: .
v_call: TRBV4-3
cdr3_nt: TGCGCCAGCAGCCTCTACTATACACAGGGTACGGGGTATGAGCAGTTCTTC
cdr3_aa: CASSLYYTQGTGYEQFF

d_call: .
j_call: TRBJ1-2
clone_size: .
v_call: TRBV28
cdr3_nt: TGTGCCAGCAGTTTCGGTACTATAGGGGCGGGAAGGAACTATGGCTACACCTTC
cdr3_aa: CASSFGTIGAGRNYGYTF

d_call: .
j_call: TRBJ1-2
clone_size: .
v_call: TRBV7-3
cdr3_nt: TGTGCCAGCAGCCCGCGAGCGGGGTACGGCTACACCTTC
cdr3_aa: CASSPRAGYGYTF

d_call: TRBD2
j_call: TRBJ2-1
clone_size: once
v_call: TRBV14
cdr3_nt: TGTGCCAGCAGCTTACGAGGAGGACTAGCGGTTTACAATGAGCAGTTCTTC
cdr3_aa: CASSLRGGLAVYNEQFF

d_call: TRBD1
j_call: TRBJ2-2
clone_size: few
v_call: TRBV29-1
cdr3_nt: TGCAGCGTATCCGGGACAGGGCAGACGAACACCGGGGAGCTGTTTTTT
cdr3_aa: CSVSGTGQTNTGELFF

d_call: .
j_call: TRBJ2-3
clone_size: .
v_call: TRBV4-1
cdr3_nt: TGCGCCAGCAGCCAAGTTCAGGCAGGTGCAGATACGCAGTATTTT
cdr3_aa: CASSQVQAGADTQYF

d_call: TRBD2
j_call: TRBJ2-3
clone_size: .
v_call: TRBV6-6
cdr3_nt: TGTGCCAGCAGTAGCGGGGGGCCCACAGATACGCAGTATTTT
cdr3_aa: CASSSGGPTDTQYF

d_call: .
j_call: TRBJ2-3
clone_size: .
v_call: TRBV5-6
cdr3_nt: TGTGCCAGCAGCTTAATCGGCACAGATACGCAGTATTTT
cdr3_aa: CASSLIGTDTQYF

d_call: .
j_call: TRBJ2-1
clone_size: .
v_call: TRBV7-2
cdr3_nt: TGTGCCAGCAGCTCCCGGGGGGCCTATGAGCAGTTCTTC
cdr3_aa: CASSSRGAYEQFF

d_call: TRBD1
j_call: TRBJ2-1
clone_size: .
v_call: TRBV11-2
cdr3_nt: TGTGCCAGCAGCTTATCTCTGGGACAGAAAGAGCAGTTCTTC
cdr3_aa: CASSLSLGQKEQFF

d_call: .
j_call: TRBJ1-4
clone_size: .
v_call: TRBV6-1
cdr3_nt: TGTGCCAGCAGTGACCGTGGCAGAACTAATGAAAAACTGTTTTTT
cdr3_aa: CASSDRGRTNEKLFF

d_call: .
j_call: TRBJ2-5
clone_size: .
v_call: TRBV6-2/TRBV6-3
cdr3_nt: TGTGCCAGCAGTTACCTTGACCAGGGTGAGACCCAGTACTTC
cdr3_aa: CASSYLDQGETQYF

d_call: TRBD1
j_call: TRBJ2-7
clone_size: .
v_call: TRBV29-1
cdr3_nt: TGCAGCGTGGACCAGGGGGCTGACGAGCAGTACTTC
cdr3_aa: CSVDQGADEQYF

d_call: .
j_call: TRBJ1-5
clone_size: .
v_call: TRBV12-3/TRBV12-4
cdr3_nt: TGTGCCAGCACCCTGGCGGGTCAGCCCCAGCATTTT
cdr3_aa: CASTLAGQPQHF

d_call: .
j_call: TRBJ2-7
clone_size: .
v_call: TRBV6-2/TRBV6-3
cdr3_nt: TGTGCCAGCAGCCTTACAGGGGCGGGATCCTACGAGCAGTACTTC
cdr3_aa: CASSLTGAGSYEQYF

d_call: TRBD1
j_call: TRBJ1-1
clone_size: .
v_call: TRBV7-9
cdr3_nt: TGTGCCAGCAGTAGAGAGGGGGCTGGGGCTTTCTTT
cdr3_aa: CASSREGAGAFF

d_call: .
j_call: TRBJ2-5
clone_size: few
v_call: TRBV5-5
cdr3_nt: TGTGCCAGCAGCTTGCGACTACCGGGGGAGACCCAGTACTTC
cdr3_aa: CASSLRLPGETQYF

d_call: TRBD1
j_call: TRBJ2-6
clone_size: .
v_call: TRBV18
cdr3_nt: TGTGCCAGCTCCGACAGGGGGTATACTGGGGCCAACGTCCTGACTTTC
cdr3_aa: CASSDRGYTGANVLTF

d_call: TRBD1
j_call: TRBJ1-1
clone_size: .
v_call: TRBV30
cdr3_nt: TGTGCGCGGTCCCGGGACAGTTACGGCAACACTGAAGCTTTCTTT
cdr3_aa: CARSRDSYGNTEAFF

d_call: TRBD2
j_call: TRBJ2-7
clone_size: .
v_call: TRBV7-2
cdr3_nt: TGTGCCAGCAGCTTACACCAGCGGGGGTTTTACGAGCAGTACTTC
cdr3_aa: CASSLHQRGFYEQYF